These T cell receptor beta chains were read from a single sample in a study of radiotherapy plus CTLA-4 blockade in lung cancer. TCRdb's table, derived via immunoSEQ multiplex PCR, lists solely in-frame clones and lacks some. The sample yields some 60,000 clones, around 80% seen once. Source: peripheral blood, taken from a patient treated with radiotherapy plus ipilimumab. The source of these receptors is a human donor with non-small cell lung cancer who had a complete response to radiotherapy plus ipilimumab. The CDR3 runs from the conserved cysteine through the conserved F or W. D genes are given only for firm matches. Some rows have no size entry. The others give once, few or many, or a class for an expanded clone.

j_gene	d_gene	abundance	v_gene	CDR3aa	CDR3nt
TRBJ2-5	.	.	TRBV30	CAWSQGGSRGETQYF	TGTGCCTGGAGTCAGGGGGGCAGTCGAGGGGAGACCCAGTACTTC
TRBJ2-1	.	.	TRBV25-1	CASSDPPRGNNEQFF	TGTGCCAGCAGTGATCCCCCACGGGGGAACAATGAGCAGTTCTTC
TRBJ1-1	TRBD1	few	TRBV7-9	CASSVGQLNTEAFF	TGTGCCAGCAGCGTGGGACAGCTGAACACTGAAGCTTTCTTT
TRBJ2-5	.	.	TRBV7-2	CASSQFPRGYQETQYF	TGTGCCAGCAGCCAATTCCCCCGGGGGTACCAAGAGACCCAGTACTTC
TRBJ1-1	TRBD1	.	TRBV19	CASTPTGVYEAFF	TGTGCCAGTACCCCGACAGGGGTCTACGAAGCTTTCTTT
TRBJ2-5	.	.	TRBV10-3	CAISEGRGTEETQYF	TGTGCCATCAGTGAGGGGCGGGGAACGGAAGAGACCCAGTACTTC
TRBJ1-2	.	.	TRBV13	CASSSRGTIYYGYTF	TGTGCCAGCAGCAGCCGGGGGACCATATACTATGGCTACACCTTC
TRBJ2-5	.	.	TRBV10-1	CASSESSRQETQYF	TGCGCCAGCAGTGAGTCTTCTAGACAAGAGACCCAGTACTTC
TRBJ1-3	.	.	TRBV28	CASSPGGTSGNTIYF	TGTGCCAGCAGTCCAGGCGGGACCTCTGGAAACACCATATATTTT
TRBJ1-2	.	.	TRBV4-3	CASSQGQNLYGYTF	TGCGCCAGCAGCCAAGGGCAGAATCTCTATGGCTACACCTTC
TRBJ2-1	.	.	TRBV7-9	CASSWDTYNEQFF	TGTGCCAGCAGCTGGGACACCTACAATGAGCAGTTCTTC
TRBJ2-5	TRBD2	.	TRBV5-1	CASSPTPTSSETQYF	TGCGCCAGCAGCCCGACCCCGACTAGCTCGGAGACCCAGTACTTC
TRBJ2-7	TRBD2	.	TRBV19	CASRAARGAGVTYEQYF	TGTGCCAGTAGGGCGGCCCGCGGAGCGGGGGTGACCTACGAGCAGTACTTC
TRBJ1-4	TRBD1	.	TRBV19	CASTFWAGGFATNEKLFF	TGTGCCAGTACTTTCTGGGCAGGGGGATTTGCAACTAATGAAAAACTGTTTTTT
TRBJ1-6	TRBD1	.	TRBV2	CASKGQGDSPLHF	TGTGCCAGCAAGGGACAGGGTGATTCACCCCTCCACTTT
TRBJ1-2	.	.	TRBV29-1	CSVEDRLSGGKDYGYTF	TGCAGCGTTGAAGATCGGTTGTCGGGGGGAAAGGACTATGGCTACACCTTC
TRBJ1-5	TRBD1	.	TRBV18	CASSPPDRGNQPQHF	TGTGCCAGCTCACCACCGGACAGGGGCAATCAGCCCCAGCATTTT
TRBJ2-3	.	.	TRBV4-2	CASSQDRRQTDTQYF	TGTGCCAGCAGCCAAGACCGCAGACAGACAGATACGCAGTATTTT
TRBJ2-5	TRBD2	.	TRBV5-1	CASSSGGRQETQYF	TGCGCCAGCAGCTCGGGGGGGCGACAAGAGACCCAGTACTTC
TRBJ2-3	TRBD2	.	TRBV5-1	CASSLGLAGGRTDTQYF	TGCGCCAGCAGCTTGGGACTAGCGGGAGGACGCACAGATACGCAGTATTTT
TRBJ1-2	.	.	TRBV19	CASSIRGDGYTF	TGTGCCAGTAGTATACGGGGGGACGGCTACACCTTC
TRBJ1-6	TRBD1	once	TRBV6-5	CASTRDRGTSPLHF	TGTGCCAGCACCCGGGACAGAGGAACCTCACCCCTCCACTTT
TRBJ2-1	TRBD2	.	TRBV7-9	CASSLSGKKGGEQFF	TGTGCCAGCAGCTTAAGCGGGAAGAAGGGTGGTGAGCAGTTCTTC
TRBJ2-3	.	.	TRBV19	CASSPEGRTDTQYF	TGTGCCAGTAGCCCCGAGGGTAGGACAGATACGCAGTATTTT
TRBJ1-2	TRBD1	.	TRBV5-4	CASSLGDRDYGYTF	TGTGCCAGCAGCTTGGGTGACAGGGACTATGGCTACACCTTC
TRBJ1-1	TRBD1	.	TRBV6-4	CASSVGQENTEAFF	TGTGCCAGCAGCGTGGGACAGGAAAACACTGAAGCTTTCTTT
TRBJ2-1	.	.	TRBV5-1	CASSLGRGDEQFF	TGCGCCAGCAGCTTGGGACGCGGGGATGAGCAGTTCTTC
TRBJ1-5	TRBD1	.	TRBV25-1	CASSDGQGLGYQPQHF	TGTGCCAGCAGTGACGGACAGGGGTTGGGTTATCAGCCCCAGCATTTT
TRBJ2-7	.	.	TRBV28	CASSLGARGSYEQYF	TGTGCCAGCAGTTTAGGGGCAAGGGGCTCCTACGAGCAGTACTTC
TRBJ1-2	.	.	TRBV9	CASSVGWHTNYGYTF	TGTGCCAGCAGCGTAGGGTGGCACACTAACTATGGCTACACCTTC
TRBJ2-7	TRBD1	.	TRBV4-3	CASSHGTGGSYEQYF	TGCGCCAGCAGCCATGGGACAGGGGGCTCCTACGAGCAGTACTTC
TRBJ1-1	TRBD1	.	TRBV6-6	CASSQGQMNTEAFF	TGTGCCAGCAGTCAGGGACAGATGAACACTGAAGCTTTCTTT
TRBJ2-1	TRBD1	.	TRBV2	CASRGQTGDPNEQFF	TGTGCCAGCAGGGGTCAGACAGGGGACCCCAATGAGCAGTTCTTC
TRBJ2-3	TRBD2	.	TRBV18	CASSPGTSGRTDTQYF	TGTGCCAGCTCACCTGGGACTAGCGGGAGAACAGATACGCAGTATTTT
TRBJ1-6	TRBD1	.	TRBV6-6	CASSYSIGQGGSPLHF	TGTGCCAGCAGTTACTCGATAGGACAGGGCGGGTCACCCCTCCACTTT
TRBJ1-2	TRBD1	.	TRBV16	CASSPTLTPGTGAKVLGYTF	TGTGCCAGCAGCCCAACCCTGACCCCCGGGACAGGGGCTAAGGTTCTCGGCTACACCTTC
TRBJ1-2	.	.	TRBV6-1	CASSVGDRDTPSRGYTF	TGTGCCAGCAGTGTGGGAGACCGGGACACCCCCTCGAGAGGCTACACCTTC
TRBJ1-1	TRBD1	.	TRBV27	CASSSRTGPEAFF	TGTGCCAGCAGTTCACGGACAGGGCCTGAAGCTTTCTTT
TRBJ2-2	.	.	TRBV2	CASSREDTGELFF	TGTGCCAGCAGTCGGGAAGACACCGGGGAGCTGTTTTTT
TRBJ2-6	.	.	TRBV6-5	CASRSRGSGANVLTF	TGTGCCAGCAGATCCAGGGGCTCTGGGGCCAACGTCCTGACTTTC
TRBJ1-5	TRBD1	few	TRBV11-2	CASSLAAGTGYNQPQHF	TGTGCCAGCAGCTTAGCCGCCGGGACAGGATACAATCAGCCCCAGCATTTT